The entry below describes one T cell receptor (beta chain). Its antigen specificity is not known. Base qualities are not recorded, but no much larger clone differs from it by a single base. Trimming accounts for 6 bases at V and 4 bases at J, while the number of junction bases matched to no gene is 4. CDR1 and CDR2 (LNHDA, SQIVND) derive from the germline V gene (reference sequence). The CDR3 contains 14 residues, cysteine and phenylalanine counted. The CDR3 DNA has 42 bases and is translated from base 1. This record comes from a study of T cell responses to AZD1222 COVID-19 vaccine (dated by TCRdb to the early 2020s). Study-wide context: AZD1222 recipients given second doses at about 4 weeks or at about 12 weeks were pooled, since spike-specific TCR depth and breadth were not found to differ between the two schedules. A total of just over 230 trial participants underwent TCR sequencing, of whom around 210 had received two doses of AZD1222 and some 26 had received two doses of the MenACWY control vaccine. Trial participants were enrolled by age into subgroups of 18-55, 56-69 and 70-plus years, and about 150, 27 and 61 TCR-sequenced participants, respectively, were included in these subgroups.

This specimen's time point label, per the study, means: baseline before first vaccination. Vaccinee samples came from UK trials COV001 and COV002, including a single-blind randomized controlled phase 2/3 trial of AZD1222 (ChAdOx1 nCoV-19) in healthy adults. For TCRbeta chain sequencing, PBMC samples were collected from trial participants at day 0 and at day 28 after the second dose. The CDR3 regions of human TCRbeta chains were analyzed by immunosequencing. The original pipeline was this. Repertoire TCRs were checked for matches against a reference library of SARS-CoV-2-specific TCRs that had been generated using the MIRA antigen-specificity platform. Breadth meant the fraction of unique TCRs that were SARS-CoV-2-associated, whereas depth meant the fraction of total T cells that were SARS-CoV-2-associated. Using the MIRA data, each spike-specific TCR was mapped to the spike region that the TCR reacts to and placed in a CD4 or CD8 class. Log10-transformed breadth and depth values were compared by one-way ANOVA with Sidak's multiple comparisons tests. As stored in TCRdb, this immuneACCESS dataset retains in-frame rearrangements with V and J assigned. A fraction of the clones does not appear; measured against another copy, unresolved V genes explain less than half of the discrepancy, and the remainder lacks a known reason. That table furnishes V, J and clone size, whereas the DNA furnished D and trimming. Counted in this sample were more than 80,000 clones; roughly 90% of them appeared once. The ten largest clones add up to 20% to 25% of the sample.

Broader findings and caveats from the paper: Participants were mostly white British and included more females than males, and it was suggested by the authors that clonal diversity may have been underestimated. Only a handful of AZD1222 recipients were SARS-CoV-2 seropositive at baseline, limiting conclusions about previously exposed vaccinees. Nearly half of unique spike-specific TCRs reportedly recognized epitopes outside regions mutated in the B.1.351 and B.1.1.7 variants. Because no day 14 peak-response samples were available, the repertoires could be characterized only after the peak T cell response. Vaccine-associated CD4 TCRs spanned the whole spike protein, with dominant responses in regions 160-218 and 743-854. A significant rise in spike-specific TCR breadth and depth was observed after two AZD1222 doses relative to day 0 and relative to MenACWY recipients. The 56-69-year group was small, and its depth increase did not reach significance, likely because of low power.

The sequence was collected from an adult in good health. The chain was built from TRBV19 and TRBJ1-1, with 11 bases matching TRBD1. Sequences were derived from peripheral blood, sampled on day 0 of AZD1222 vaccination. The DNA sequence is given as TGTGCCAGTAGATGGGACAGGGGGGGCACTGAAGCTTTCTTT. The encoded protein is CASRWDRGGTEAFF.